Sequencing of this T cell receptor (beta chain) was carried out in a study of T cell repertoires in cytomegalovirus infection. Study context: Both a matching HLA type and CMV infection were indicated by public TCR beta signatures.

A note on this clonotype: Its matching antigen is unknown.

Overall study findings and caveats: CMV-specific HLA-C-restricted TCR beta clonotypes dominated the ex vivo response.

TCRdb re-called the reads with MiXCR, one entry per CDR3 protein. The repertoire holds roughly 160,000 distinct CDR3 sequences, with about 22% as singletons. Germline loops: CDR1 SNHLY, CDR2 FYNNEI. Trimming stripped 3 bases from V and 7 bases from J, with 7 bases between. This CDR3 comprises 12 residues. The chain joins TRBV2 to TRBJ2-1; D is unresolved. Sequencing was performed on CD8+ T cells from cultured PBMCs, taken from culture after CMV antigen stimulation. The clonotype comes from a human donor in good health (CMV status not recorded). Some clones in this sample may be carry-over from other donors' samples. The CDR3 region is CASSDALNEQFF. CDR3 bases: TGTGCCAGCAGTGATGCGTTGAATGAGCAGTTCTTC.